Sequencing of this TCR beta chain was carried out in a study of T cell responses to AZD1222 COVID-19 vaccine. CDR3 length: 14 residues. CDR1 and CDR2 from the germline V gene are MDHEN and SYDVKM. V dropped 6 bases and J dropped 2 bases, with 12 bases sitting between them. Note on this clone: Its cognate antigen is unknown.

Method: immunoSEQ multiplex PCR; TCRdb's copy keeps in-frame clones and lacks some. The sample shows fewer than 110,000 clones, 87% of them seen only once. Study outcomes and limitations: Spike-wide coverage was observed for vaccine-associated CD4 TCRs, with dominant responses at 160-218 and 743-854. Spike-specific TCR depth and breadth grew after two AZD1222 doses. Seropositivity was recorded at baseline in only 6 or 7 AZD1222 recipients.

The clonotype originates from an adult who received the AZD1222 COVID-19 vaccine. This chain connects TRBV28 to TRBJ2-3; no firm D call. Sequenced here: peripheral blood, sampled 28 days after the second AZD1222 dose. The CDR3 bases are TGTGCCAGCAGCCCTGGCAGAATCACAGATACGCAGTATTTT. As protein: CASSPGRITDTQYF. The variable domain in full, with the rest retrieved from reference TRBV28 and TRBJ2-3, is DVKVTQSSRYLVKRTGEKVFLECVQDMDHENMFWYRQDPGLGLRLIYFSYDVKMKEKGDIPEGYSVSREKKERFSLILESASTNQTSMYLCASSPGRITDTQYFGPGTRLTVL.